This record concerns one TCR beta chain sequence. Its antigen is as yet unknown. The entry originates in a study of cytomegalovirus exposure and HLA in healthy donors. Study-wide findings and caveats: Some V segments (TRBV6-2 and TRBV6-3 among them) were excluded as indistinguishable.

The CDR3 is 18 residues long. V dropped 3 bases and J dropped 4; count of bases not matched to a gene: 12. Germline V gives CDR1 SGHAT, CDR2 FQDESV (reference sequence). PCR employed 60 Vbeta and 13 Jbeta primers. Data came from immunoSEQ multiplex PCR; TCRdb stores just in-frame clones and leaves some out. Seen here are about 130,000 clones, more than 65% observed once, and the top ten hold around 4%. The sample consisted of PBMCs. This TCR derives from a man aged 18 to 30 in good health and CMV-seropositive. The chain links TRBV11-1 to TRBJ2-3, with TRBD2 identical over 11 bases. In DNA, the CDR3 is TGTGCCAGCAGCTTCCGCCCCCCGGGACTAGCGGTCGCAGATACGCAGTATTTT. Residues: CASSFRPPGLAVADTQYF. Filled out from reference TRBV11-1 and TRBJ2-3, the complete variable domain reads EAEVAQSPRYKITEKSQAVAFWCDPISGHATLYWYRQILGQGPELLVQFQDESVVDDSQLPKDRFSAERLKGVDSTLKIQPAELGDSAMYLCASSFRPPGLAVADTQYFGPGTRLTVL.